The clone carrying this TCR beta chain appeared once. One end of the junction fails to match germline, which may point to a read error. This entry is derived from a study of tumor and adjacent non-tumor tissue in lung cancer. RNA was extracted from bulk tissue without any cell sorting. The library came from three nested PCR rounds adapted from ARM-PCR protocols. TCRdb reprocessed the multiplex PCR reads via MiXCR and lists one record per CDR3 protein. The table shows over 60,000 distinct CDR3 sequences, with roughly 80% occurring only once. The CDR3 runs 14 residues. Sequenced sample: lung tumor tissue. The receptor was isolated from a woman aged 45-65 years with non-small cell lung cancer. The genes are TRBV12-3 or TRBV12-4 and TRBJ2-2; D possibly matches TRBD1 or TRBD2 (5 bases each). CDR3 DNA: TGTGCCAGCAGCACGACAGAAGTTGCCGGGGAGCTGATTTTT. Protein sequence: CASSTTEVAGELIF.